Sequencing of this T cell receptor (beta chain) was carried out in a study of blood T cells in healthy people across ages. In its sample, this clonotype was seen a few times. Its target is unknown. A second PCR, run for roughly 7 to 12 cycles, used a sample-barcoded 5' primer plus a J-beta primer mix. TCRdb reprocessed the 5' RACE reads with MiXCR, giving one entry per CDR3 protein. The sample yields about 500,000 distinct CDR3 sequences, around 24% seen once. General study findings and limits: Using unsorted PBMCs precluded a conclusive naive versus antigen-experienced comparison. Estimated diversity, derived from one million T cells, was regarded as an underestimate.

CDR1 is MDHEN, CDR2 SYDVKM, per germline. The CDR3 is 18 amino acids. V was shortened by 5 bases and J by 3 bases, with 26 bases between the two germline ends. This sample also appeared in a second study, on T cells of mothers and their children. From that report: A few healthy Caucasian mothers and their six children were the donors.

Sequenced: blood. J is TRBJ2-7 and V is TRBV28; D tentatively fits TRBD1 or TRBD2 (5 bases each). This sequence was found in a boy between 10 and 17 years old in good health. This chain's CDR3 is CASSLNGRDVWSDYEQYF. Written as DNA, the CDR3 is TGTGCCAGCAGTCTAAACGGACGGGACGTTTGGAGTGACTACGAGCAGTACTTC.